This entry describes one TCR beta chain. It has no known antigen specificity. No base quality information exists; no much larger clone differs at one position. The source of the sample is a study of shared clonotypes between healthy human individuals (dated by TCRdb to between 2020 and 2021). The study in broad terms: The cohort comprised two women and three men aged 18 to 49 years. To increase sequencing depth and limit assay-specific biases, different laboratories used diverse techniques to prepare libraries and sequence TCR repertoires. Leukapheresis yielded between about 0.85 and 10 billion PBMCs per donor. For each donor, three plates each were used for CD4 naive and CD4 memory, two plates were used for CD8 naive, and one plate was used for CD8 memory. To estimate repertoire size and how much clonotype sharing occurs between individuals, the study deeply sequenced the blood TCR repertoires of 5 or 6 healthy adults.

TCR CDR3 regions were amplified from genomic DNA by multiplex PCR using the deep immunoSEQ assay. Genomic DNA extracted from each cell subset was distributed evenly over all wells of several immunoSEQ 96-well plates, and each plate served as one replicate. For sorted subsets, approximately 210 ng genomic DNA, equal to 30,000 or so T cell genomes, was loaded into each replicate PCR. The purified libraries were quantified using a Qubit 3.0 fluorometer, sized with a Bioanalyzer 2100, and then quantified again using the KAPA Library Quantification kit. Each immunoSEQ 96-well plate was sequenced on its own single-read 150-cycle Illumina NextSeq 550 flow cell. The paper's processing steps were these. The immunoSEQ output contained only junctional sequences without quality scores, so filtering could not match that applied to full-length reads. To assign V/J genes and CDR3, sequences were annotated using PyIR, a Python wrapper for IgBLAST v1.9, with IMGT germline references. Reads were removed for weak V/J assignments (E-value above 1e-6), missing CDR3, stop codons, out-of-frame junctions, or ambiguous translated residues. V3J clonotypes were defined as sequences sharing an identical inferred V gene, J gene, and CDR3 amino acid sequence. Percentage overlap between repertoires was computed as shared unique clonotypes divided by the size of the smaller repertoire. RTK rarefaction, the Chao1 estimator, and Recon v2.1 estimates of unobserved clonotypes were used to assess repertoire richness. Generation probabilities for all TCRbeta clonotypes obtained by the gDNA method from four donors were computed using OLGA. TCRdb stores this immuneACCESS table with in-frame sequences only. Part of the clones is absent; in the studies checked, under half of the shortfall reflects unresolved V genes, and no reason is known for the rest. Clonal size and the V and J genes are those of that table, whereas D and trimming came from the DNA. Recorded for this sample are more than 1.2 million clones; approximately 98.5% of them occurred a single time. Approximately 0.38% of the sample lies in the top ten.

CDR1 and CDR2 are drawn from the germline V gene: SGHRS, YFSETQ. Trimming accounts for 4 bases at V and 4 bases at J, while the number of junction bases matched to no gene is 8. The CDR3 spans 15 residues, from the cysteine through the phenylalanine. This entry keeps only the CDR3 DNA: 45 bases, framed from base 1. The study at large found these results: Rarefaction of sorted-subset datasets indicated incomplete sequencing despite the large sequencing depth. Only blood was sampled, and tissue TCR repertoires likely differ from those in blood. Because the study included a small number of donors, the genetic and exposure-history diversity represented was limited. Naive subsets generally had larger estimated clonotype richness than memory subsets did. Pairwise subsampling led to the expectation that sequencing depth would affect the degree of clonotype sharing among donors. Around 5% of naive CD4, roughly 3.5% of naive CD8, approximately 2% of memory CD4, and 0.4% of memory CD8 clonotypes were shared across a few donors. Compared with non-shared clonotypes, the clonotypes found in all four sorted-subset donors had higher generation probabilities.

Healthy HIV-negative adults with no recently reported acute infections or vaccinations were included as donors. Every donor was a Caucasian adult residing in Nashville, Tennessee, USA. CD4+ T cells were enriched by magnetic negative selection; naive cells were then positively selected on CD45RA, and the negative fraction formed the memory subset. After blood collection by leukapheresis, PBMCs were isolated using Ficoll-Histopaque density gradient centrifugation and then cryopreserved in the vapor phase of liquid nitrogen. Purity and quantity of every magnetically sorted T cell population were checked by analytical flow cytometry. Genomic DNA was isolated from every sorted fraction and measured by UV absorbance on a Nanodrop 2000c.

Material for sequencing was naive CD4+ T cells sorted from blood. According to the study, the label for this sample's cell subset or site signals: CD45RA+ positively selected. The sequence links TRBV5-1 to TRBJ2-1; a stretch of 7 junction bases matches TRBD1. The sequence was collected from a man between 25 and 39 years old in good health. The nucleotide sequence reads TGCGCCAGCAGCGACAACAGGGGTCATTACAATGAGCAGTTCTTC. Translation gives CASSDNRGHYNEQFF.